This is a list of T cell receptor beta chains from one sample in a study of T cells after yellow fever vaccination. TCRdb re-called the 5' RACE reads with MiXCR, one entry per CDR3 protein. The sample has 400,000 or so distinct CDR3 sequences, 9.5% to 13% seen once. Sequencing used PBMCs, obtained on the day of the first yellow fever vaccination. The receptors derive from a young man who received the YFV17D yellow fever vaccine. Each CDR3 is given with its conserved first and last residue. The order of the fields is V gene, CDR3 length, CDR3 protein.

>TRBV4-3|15
CASSQDWWGIGGYTF
>TRBV4-3|14
CASRQGQGPYEQYF
>TRBV7-2|13
CATQGDSRVEQYF
>TRBV10-3|12
CAISEPGGEQYF
>TRBV10-3|15
CAISEAPFSGNTIYF
>TRBV14|12
CASSQVSEKLFF
>TRBV12-3/TRBV12-4|15
CASSPDRARGETQYF
>TRBV7-2|15
CASSLVAGLTGELFF
>TRBV29-1|16
CSVEDRWESSYNEQFF
>TRBV7-2|15
CASSSLRGGNEKLFF
>TRBV18|15
CASSRMAATNEKLFF
>TRBV12-3/TRBV12-4|12
CASNRGAEGYTF
>TRBV11-2|18
CASSLNLDRALSGNTIYF
>TRBV7-2|15
CASSLGTGIIGELFF
>TRBV29-1|13
CSVTGAENEKLFF
>TRBV7-2|14
CASSLEATSGAQYF
>TRBV4-2|13
CASRFDRDSEAFF
>TRBV5-6|16
CASSLRGTLRTDTQYF
>TRBV4-2|13
CASSQGSFGPSTF
>TRBV11-2|19
CASSSRQGILGIRTGELFF
>TRBV15|13
CATSPDFAGELFF
>TRBV18|16
CASSPWQGSRYTEAFF
>TRBV7-3|15
CASSLIGRGQETQYF
>TRBV4-1|15
CASSQDPATSAGYTF
>TRBV7-9|14
CASSPRQLPYEQYF
>TRBV5-6|13
CASSYGLQETQYF
>TRBV12-3/TRBV12-4|14
CASRRASAVGTQYF
>TRBV11-2|16
CASSFHNSTGNYGYTF
>TRBV7-9|16
CASSGGRADRGYEAFF
>TRBV10-3|15
CAISAGLVAKNIQYF
>TRBV20-1|16
CSASIQGQVVTDTQYF
>TRBV4-1|14
CASSQTGQNTEAFF
>TRBV20-1|13
CSATVWPTDTQYF
>TRBV7-9|12
CASSRRQYEQYF
>TRBV4-3|20
CASSQAYPVWGGPSTDTQYF
>TRBV15|14
CATSSEGTGYEQYF
>TRBV3-1|16
CASSQDMEGGTDTQYF
>TRBV24-1|16
CATSDSRTGGTYGYTF
>TRBV20-1|12
CSAQKDQETQYF
>TRBV7-9|16
CASSGGGGTSYNEQFF
>TRBV20-1|12
CSARDSPYGYTF
>TRBV7-9|11
CATRGNTEAFF
>TRBV7-2|13
CASSASGLYEQFF
>TRBV6-5|15
CASSYSHRANGELFF
>TRBV6-1|13
CASRLGRREKLFF
>TRBV19|12
CASSIGQETQYF
>TRBV7-9|12
CASTQRVGEAFF
>TRBV27|14
CASSATGLYYGYTF
>TRBV7-9|14
CASSLAPRSGELFF
>TRBV7-2|14
CASSLGTINSPLHF
>TRBV5-1|14
CASSPLGQAAGYTF
>TRBV5-1|15
CASSLRPQPGDTQYF
>TRBV9|14
CASSANSNTGELFF
>TRBV19|16
CASSIIGGDSLYGYTF
>TRBV20-1|14
CSAPSTGGNQPQHF
>TRBV10-3|15
CAISEEGGSTDTQYF
>TRBV6-5|14
CASRLGTSNQPQHF
>TRBV7-9|16
CASSFSRTPRGETQYF
>TRBV7-9|8
CASSQNDF